This T cell receptor (beta chain) comes out of a study of blood T cell repertoires in COVID-19 (dated by TCRdb to 2020 to 2021). With respect to the entire study: The collaborator samples originated in the United States, Italy and Spain and spanned the acute and convalescent phases of COVID-19. The material from the prospective study consisted of cDNA or gDNA derived from T cells, B-cell-depleted T cells, or PBMCs. Deeply sampled blood TCRbeta repertoires from subjects exposed to, actively infected with, or recovered from COVID-19 were included in the dataset. The repertoires were released in a freely available public database intended as a resource for research on the immune response to SARS-CoV-2. The samples were drawn from two sources: the first 160 participants of the ongoing ImmuneRACE study, and 950 to 1,500 subjects contributed by 6 global collaborators. The sample metadata nearly always contained a de-identified subject ID, COVID-19 status, age in years and sex. HLA class I and class II types, where available, came from metadata supplied by the sample provider rather than from assay-based typing. Overall results and qualifications from the work: The amount of clinical and demographic metadata varied by source and participant and was provided uncurated.

Cut back by 4 bases and 1 base, the V and J ends lie 10 bases apart. Taken from cysteine to phenylalanine, the CDR3 has 13 residues. The CDR3 DNA has 39 bases and is translated from base 1. From the germline V gene, CDR1 is SQVTM and CDR2 is ANQGSEA. The immunoSEQ Assay, a bias-controlled multiplex PCR, was used to amplify TCRbeta CDR3 regions from genomic DNA. As for how the authors treated the data: Nucleated cell counts per sample were estimated from amplification of reference gene primers within the assay. Sequence reads were collapsed and filtered to measure the absolute abundance of every unique TCRbeta CDR3 rearrangement. Productive Simpson clonality was computed per sample as the square root of Simpson's diversity index over productive rearrangements. The source is immuneACCESS, and TCRdb retained only in-frame sequences with V and J called. Part of the clones is not carried over; for the studies checked, unresolved V genes explain less than half of this, and the remainder is unexplained. V and J calls and clone size come straight from that table; D and trimming were deduced from the DNA. This sample has around 190,000 clones in its table, and 84% of those were observed once. The ten largest clones capture around 2.9% of the sample.

Worth noting for this clone: Which antigen it targets is not known. There are no base qualities to consult, and no much larger clone falls within one base.

Enrolling through a virtual design, the prospective study's participants ranged in age from roughly 18 to 100 years and lived across around 25 United States geographic areas. In the prospective study, participants were assigned to cohorts based on the clinical history participants reported in a screening survey and a study questionnaire. A participant counted as exposed if, within 2 weeks of entering the study, that participant had been in contact with someone who had a PCR-confirmed or clinician-diagnosed COVID-19 case. In the prospective study, mobile phlebotomists collected whole blood, serum and a nasopharyngeal or oropharyngeal swab from each participant. Over a roughly 2-month period, participants in the prospective study had the option of providing additional blood draws and questionnaires. Prospective study blood samples were shipped either frozen or at room temperature before DNA extraction.

Here the chain combines TRBV29-1 and TRBJ1-1, with no confident D gene call. The specimen was PBMCs or T cells enriched from blood (not recorded which). The receptor's source is a woman in her 30s who had been exposed to COVID-19. CDR3 protein: CSVVAVQNTEAFF. The nucleotide sequence reads as follows: TGCAGCGTTGTGGCAGTACAGAACACTGAAGCTTTCTTT.